This TCR beta chain was obtained from a study of T-cell reconstitution after alpha-beta-depleted transplantation in children. Study outcomes and limitations: About two months after transplant, alpha-beta T cells reportedly came from several hundred expanded graft clones.

The germline V gene encodes CDR1 MNHEY and CDR2 SMNVEV (reference sequence). The CDR3 contains 14 residues. V was pared by 3 bases and J by 4 bases, with 10 bases between. This clonotype was counted between two and nine times. Its antigen is not known. As it was prepared, the TCRbeta library received unique molecular identifiers. MiXCR, applied by TCRdb to the PCR reads, yields one record per CDR3 protein. The top ten hold nearly 25% of the sample, which has about 130,000 distinct CDR3 sequences, 8% to 10% seen once. This receptor was taken from a girl less than two years old who had a stem cell transplant for combined immunodeficiency, so the T cells may come from the graft donor. The chain recombines TRBV27 with TRBJ2-1; no clear D gene. The sequencing used PBMCs, mostly from graft donor cells, collected 180 days after TCRalphabeta/CD19-depleted stem cell transplant. The CDR3 nucleotides are TGTGCCAGCAGTTTCGGAGTACCTTACAATGAGCAGTTCTTC. It is translated as CASSFGVPYNEQFF.